This entry is about one T cell receptor (beta chain). The antigen is unknown. The data were obtained in a study of vaccination and CD4 T cells after COVID-19. Whole-study context: The stimulating agents, overlapping spike peptides, came from SARS-CoV-2, HCoV-NL63, HCoV-OC43 and HCoV-229E.

Cultured CD4+ T cells had their DNA profiled by the Oncomine TCR Beta short-read assay. MiXCR, applied by TCRdb to the PCR reads, yields one record per CDR3 protein. Altogether more than 10,000 distinct CDR3 sequences are present, around 67% being singletons, with the ten largest covering around 7.6%. The CDR3 extends over 13 amino acids. Germline assignment: CDR1 DFQATT and CDR2 SNEGSKA (reference sequence). The sample's treatment: approximately 9-day PBMC culture with coronavirus spike peptide pools or control peptides (ViraFEST assay). The receptor comes from a human donor who had recovered from COVID-19. V is TRBV20-1 and J is TRBJ2-7, with a tentative D call TRBD1 (5 bases). The sample taken for sequencing was CD4+ T cells from blood, cultured in vitro. The DNA of the CDR3 is TGCAGCCTAATCGGCAGGGCGAACTACGAGCAGTACTTC. Protein: CSLIGRANYEQYF.